This T cell receptor beta chain was captured by sequencing in a study of early T cells in non-severe SARS-CoV-2 infection. Study background: Chains were unpaired, as sequencing was done on bulk RNA from unsorted whole blood.

Unique molecular identifier tags were affixed to discrete cDNA molecules. TCRdb reprocessed the 5' RACE reads via MiXCR and lists one record per CDR3 protein. The sample has roughly 56,000 distinct CDR3 sequences, roughly 16% seen once; the top ten hold 4.1%. This clonotype came up many times. The antigen is not known. The length of the CDR3 is 14 residues. The trim removed 3 bases at V and 7 bases at J, leaving 1 base unmatched. Study findings and constraints: In VDJdb matching, anti-spike CD8 responses were favored while private and CD4 specificities went missing.

The rearrangement joins TRBV12-3 or TRBV12-4 to TRBJ1-6, with TRBD1 matching 9 bases. The sequence came from an adult who was a healthcare worker with PCR-confirmed SARS-CoV-2 infection or an uninfected control (not recorded which). The specimen was whole blood, collected at baseline. The DNA for the CDR3 is TGTGCCAGCAGTTTGGGACAGGGAAATTCACCCCTCCACTTT. It is translated as CASSLGQGNSPLHF.